This entry lists 16 T cell receptor beta chains sequenced from one sample in a study of T cells after yellow fever vaccination. Using its own MiXCR run on the 5' RACE reads, TCRdb lists one record per CDR3 protein. Among 400,000 to 450,000 distinct CDR3 sequences listed, 18% were seen once. Sequencing was performed on PBMCs, taken before the yellow fever booster vaccination. The source of these receptors is a man aged 18 to 29 who received the YFV17D yellow fever vaccine.

This clonotype was counted only a few times. The chain joins TRBV5-1 to TRBJ2-7; 8 bases agree with TRBD1. In germline, CDR1 is SGHRS, CDR2 YFSETQ. V trimming: 0 bases; J trimming: 5 bases; junction bases outside the gene matches: 4. There are 14 residues in the CDR3. The CDR3, as DNA: TGCGCCAGCAGCTTGGTTGGACAGGGCCACGAGCAGTACTTC. It specifies CASSLVGQGHEQYF.

This clonotype was detected once. The V and J genes are TRBV9 and TRBJ1-2; 8 positions agree with TRBD1. The germline CDR1 and CDR2 sequences are SGDLS and YYNGEE. The J segment lost 4 bases and the V segment lost 4 bases, leaving 12 bases of the junction unmatched. The CDR3 totals 16 residues. The CDR3 loop reads CASSPTPTGTGYGYTF. The CDR3, as DNA: TGTGCCAGCAGCCCCACCCCCACCGGGACAGGCTATGGCTACACCTTC.

CDR3 nucleotide sequence: TGTGCCAGCAGCTCCGACCAGAACTACGAGCAGTACTTC. This codes for CASSSDQNYEQYF. The chain uses TRBV7-2 and TRBJ2-7; no definite D call. Between the trimmed V and J ends, which lost 4 bases and 3 bases, there was a span of 10 bases. The CDR3 is 13 amino acids. Germline V CDR1 and CDR2: SGHTA, FQGNSA.

The V call is TRBV19, the J call TRBJ1-2; 8 bases are a match to TRBD1. Germline CDR1 and CDR2: LNHDA and SQIVND (reference sequence). The CDR3 has 13 residues. The ends lost 3 bases at V and 8 bases at J; junction bases unmatched: 5. CDR3 sequence (DNA): TGTGCCAGTAGTATCGACAGGGGATACGGCTACACCTTC. Translating it yields CASSIDRGYGYTF. Variable domain in full (rest from reference TRBV19 and TRBJ1-2): DGGITQSPKYLFRKEGQNVTLSCEQNLNHDAMYWYRQDPGQGLRLIYYSQIVNDFQKGDIAEGYSVSREKKESFPLTVTSAQKNPTAFYLCASSIDRGYGYTFGSGTRLTVV.

J is TRBJ1-1 and V is TRBV7-3; possibly TRBD1 for D (5 bases). The ends were cut back, 2 bases at V and 1 base at J, with 11 bases in the middle. The CDR3 runs 15 residues. Germline V gene sequence: CDR1 SGHTA, CDR2 FQGTGA. The CDR3: CASSLHGTWNTEAFF. Written as DNA, the CDR3 is TGTGCCAGCAGCTTACATGGGACCTGGAACACTGAAGCTTTCTTT.

This clonotype was picked up many times. The chain carries TRBV29-1 and TRBJ1-6, with D maybe TRBD1 (6 bases). There are 13 residues in the CDR3. V gave up 7 bases and J gave up 7 bases, with 14 bases separating them. Germline V gene lookup returns CDR1 SQVTM and CDR2 ANQGSEA. The DNA of the CDR3 is TGCAGCGCATCACAGGGAGCGAATTCACCCCTCCACTTT. Its protein product is CSASQGANSPLHF.

V and J are TRBV12-3 or TRBV12-4 and TRBJ2-3; D tentatively fits TRBD1 or TRBD2 (6 bases each). This CDR3 spans 15 amino acids. V was trimmed by 0 bases and J by 5 bases, leaving 12 bases between them. The CDR3 DNA reads as TGTGCCAGCAGTTTAGCGTGGGGGGCTGGAGATACGCAGTATTTT. Amino acids: CASSLAWGAGDTQYF.

This clonotype was observed a handful of times. This sequence joins TRBV6-5 and TRBJ2-1; a possible D gene is TRBD2 (7 bases). Germline V gene sequence: CDR1 MNHEY, CDR2 SVGAGI. The CDR3 contains 14 residues. V was trimmed by 0 bases and J by 9 bases, leaving 12 bases between them. This CDR3 reads CASSYSPGGPEQFF. CDR3 nucleotides: TGTGCCAGCAGTTACTCTCCGGGGGGCCCTGAGCAGTTCTTC.

The chain recombines TRBV6-2 or TRBV6-3 with TRBJ1-1; TRBD1 might be the D (5 bases). The CDR3 length is 12 residues. Trimming removed 7 bases at V and 5 bases at J, with 11 bases between. In germline, CDR1 is MNHEY, CDR2 SVGEGT. The CDR3, as DNA: TGTGCCAGCACCGACGGGGGGACTGAAGCTTTCTTT. Residues: CASTDGGTEAFF.

Points on this clonotype: A much bigger clone sits one base away, suggesting this may be a read error. This chain uses TRBV7-8 with TRBJ1-5; D gene uncertain. V dropped 4 bases and J dropped 4 bases, with 8 bases sitting between them. The germline V gene encodes CDR1 SGHVS and CDR2 FQNEAQ. This CDR3 has 13 amino acids. CDR3 amino acids: CASSSVGNQPQHF. The DNA of the CDR3 is TGTGCCAGCAGCTCAGTGGGGAATCAGCCCCAGCATTTT.

This clonotype was seen only a few times. The chain uses TRBV4-3 and TRBJ2-7; TRBD1 might be the D (6 bases). Germline V gives CDR1 LGHNA, CDR2 YSLEER. The CDR3 is 14 residues long. The V and J ends lost 0 bases and 3 bases respectively, with 9 bases between them. CDR3 loop: CASSQDLGGYEQYV. The CDR3 DNA sequence: TGCGCCAGCAGCCAAGATTTAGGGGGCTACGAGCAGTACGTC.

This rearrangement joins TRBV7-6 to TRBJ1-1; 7 nucleotides agree with TRBD1. The CDR3 extends over 18 amino acids. Losses at the gene ends were 2 bases for V and 0 bases for J; bases not matched to a gene: 12. CDR1 is SGHVS, CDR2 FNYEAQ, per germline. CDR3 nucleotide sequence: TGTGCCAGCAGCTTACGGGGTTGGGCAGGGGGGATGAACACTGAAGCTTTCTTT. This sequence encodes CASSLRGWAGGMNTEAFF.

This clonotype was picked up a small number of times. This rearrangement joins TRBV20-1 to TRBJ2-7; 7 nucleotides align to TRBD1. This CDR3 is 14 amino acids long. From germline, CDR1 is DFQATT and CDR2 SNEGSKA (reference sequence). J lost 4 bases, V lost 1 base, and 7 bases had no gene match. CDR3 DNA: TGCAGTGCTAGAGGCTACAGGGGAGTGTACGAGCAGTACGTC. Its translation is CSARGYRGVYEQYV.

V usage is TRBV20-1 and J usage is TRBJ1-5; D is ambiguous. Trimming pared 1 base from V and 4 bases from J, leaving 8 bases between. The CDR3 length is 13 residues. Germline-derived CDR1 and CDR2 are DFQATT and SNEGSKA (reference sequence). The DNA of the CDR3 is TGCAGTGCTAGAGTTAAGGGAAATCAGCCCCAGCATTTT. This translates into CSARVKGNQPQHF.

The chain employs TRBV20-1 and TRBJ2-1; maybe TRBD2 (5 bases). Trimming shortened V by 4 bases and J by 3 bases, and 10 bases separated the two germline ends. The germline V gene has CDR1 DFQATT and CDR2 SNEGSKA (reference sequence). The CDR3 sequence is 13 residues long. As DNA, the CDR3 is TGCAGTGCTACCCGCGGACTCTACAATGAGCAGTTCTTC. Translating gives CSATRGLYNEQFF.

This clonotype showed up just a few times. At one end, the junction sequence differs from germline, possibly due to a read error. The rearrangement joins TRBV20-1 to TRBJ2-5; possible D gene TRBD1, 6 bases. The CDR3 has 11 residues. Per germline, CDR1 DFQATT and CDR2 SNEGSKA (reference sequence). The CDR3 loop reads CGGGIQETQYF. The DNA for the CDR3 is TGTGGTGGGGGCATTCAAGAGACCCAGTACTTC.